The T cell receptor (beta chain) under discussion was sequenced for a study of response to subunit inactivated influenza vaccine. Germline V CDR1 and CDR2: SGHVS, FQNEAQ. Trimming removed 5 bases at V and 8 bases at J, with 19 bases between. This CDR3 is 15 amino acids long. TCRdb recomputed calls from the RT-PCR reads with MiXCR, one row per CDR3 protein. The table shows 400,000 to 550,000 distinct CDR3 sequences, with less than 30% occurring only once. V gene TRBV7-8 combines with J gene TRBJ2-1, with D possibly matching TRBD2 (6 bases). The starting material was CD4+ T cells sorted from PBMCs, obtained approximately 5 days after vaccination. This TCR was recovered from a man aged 50 or older who received an inactivated influenza vaccine. The DNA of the CDR3 is TGTGCCAGCAGCCACCCCTGGCTAGGGGAGGATGAGCAGTTCTTC. Its translation is CASSHPWLGEDEQFF.